This T cell receptor beta chain was recovered during a study of T cell responses to AZD1222 COVID-19 vaccine. Study-wide results and limits: Baseline serology detected seropositivity in only 5 to 7 AZD1222 recipients. Spike-wide coverage was observed for vaccine-associated CD4 TCRs, with dominant responses at 160-218 and 743-854.

The length of the CDR3 is 16 residues. Germline CDR1 and CDR2: MNHEY and SMNVEV (reference sequence). J was trimmed by 2 bases and V by 0 bases; bases with no gene match: 7. On this clone itself: The antigen remains undetermined.

The data were produced by immunoSEQ multiplex PCR, yet TCRdb's version contains in-frame clones alone and is incomplete. The sample consists of about 270,000 clones, almost 95% of them appearing once. The sequenced sample was peripheral blood, obtained 28 days after the second AZD1222 dose. The V call is TRBV27, the J call TRBJ2-7, with 7 bases identical to TRBD2. This clonotype originated in an adult who received the AZD1222 COVID-19 vaccine. The CDR3 sequence: CASSLSRLADTYEQYF. The DNA of the CDR3 is TGTGCCAGCAGTTTATCAAGGCTAGCGGATACCTACGAGCAGTACTTC.